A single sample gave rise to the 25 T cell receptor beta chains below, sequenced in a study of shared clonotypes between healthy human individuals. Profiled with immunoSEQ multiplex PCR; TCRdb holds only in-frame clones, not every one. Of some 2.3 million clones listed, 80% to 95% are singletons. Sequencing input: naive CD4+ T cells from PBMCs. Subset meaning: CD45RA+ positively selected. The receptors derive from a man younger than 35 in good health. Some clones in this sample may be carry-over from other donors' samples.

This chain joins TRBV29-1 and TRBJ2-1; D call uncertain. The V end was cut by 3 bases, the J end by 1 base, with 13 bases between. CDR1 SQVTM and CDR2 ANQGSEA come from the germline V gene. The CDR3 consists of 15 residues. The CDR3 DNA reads TGCAGCGTTGAGCCCCCCCCCGGGTCCTACAATGAGCAGTTCTTC. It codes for CSVEPPPGSYNEQFF.

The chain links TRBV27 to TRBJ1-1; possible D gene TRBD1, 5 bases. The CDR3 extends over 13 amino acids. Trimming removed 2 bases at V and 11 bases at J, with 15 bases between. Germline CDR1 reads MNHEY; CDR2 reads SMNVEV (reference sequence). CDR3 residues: CASSLRGEGRAFF. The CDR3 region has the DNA TGTGCCAGCAGTTTACGGGGGGAGGGTAGGGCTTTCTTT.

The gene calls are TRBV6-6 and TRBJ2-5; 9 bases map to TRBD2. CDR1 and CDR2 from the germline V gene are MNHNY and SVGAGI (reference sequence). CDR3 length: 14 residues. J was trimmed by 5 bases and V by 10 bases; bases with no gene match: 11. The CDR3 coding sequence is TGTGCCATCCGCCCCGCGGGAGGGGGTGAGACCCAGTACTTC. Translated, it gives CAIRPAGGGETQYF.

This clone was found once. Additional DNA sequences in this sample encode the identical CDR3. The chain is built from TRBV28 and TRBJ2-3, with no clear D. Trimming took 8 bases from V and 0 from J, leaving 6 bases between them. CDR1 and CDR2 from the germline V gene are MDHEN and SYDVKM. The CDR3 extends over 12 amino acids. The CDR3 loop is CASRSSTDTQYF. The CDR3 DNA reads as TGTGCCAGCCGGAGCAGCACAGATACGCAGTATTTT.

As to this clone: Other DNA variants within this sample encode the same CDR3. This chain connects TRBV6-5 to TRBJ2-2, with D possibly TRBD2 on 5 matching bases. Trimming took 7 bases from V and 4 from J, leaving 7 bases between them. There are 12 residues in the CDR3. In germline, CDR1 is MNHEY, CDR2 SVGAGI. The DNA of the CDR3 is TGTGCCAGCACTCGGGGCACCGGGGAGCTGTTTTTT. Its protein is CASTRGTGELFF.

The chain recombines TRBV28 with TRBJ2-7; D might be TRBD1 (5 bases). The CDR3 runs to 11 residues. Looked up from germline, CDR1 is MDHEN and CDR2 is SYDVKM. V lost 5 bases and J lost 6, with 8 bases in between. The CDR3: CASSRGSEQYF. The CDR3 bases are TGTGCCAGCAGTAGGGGATCCGAGCAGTACTTC.

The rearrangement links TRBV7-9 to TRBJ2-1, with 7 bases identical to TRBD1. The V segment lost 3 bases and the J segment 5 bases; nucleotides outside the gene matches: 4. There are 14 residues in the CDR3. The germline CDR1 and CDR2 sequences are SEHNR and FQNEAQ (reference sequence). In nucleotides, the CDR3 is TGTGCCAGCAGCTTGGGACAGAGCAACAATGAGCAGTTCTTC. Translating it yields CASSLGQSNNEQFF.

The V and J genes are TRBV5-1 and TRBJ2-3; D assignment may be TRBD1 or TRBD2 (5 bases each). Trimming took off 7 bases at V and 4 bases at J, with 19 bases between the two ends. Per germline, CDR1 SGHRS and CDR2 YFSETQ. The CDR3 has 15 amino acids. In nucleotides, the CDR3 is TGCGCCAGCCGGTCACGGGGCGTAACTCCAGATACGCAGTATTTT. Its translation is CASRSRGVTPDTQYF.

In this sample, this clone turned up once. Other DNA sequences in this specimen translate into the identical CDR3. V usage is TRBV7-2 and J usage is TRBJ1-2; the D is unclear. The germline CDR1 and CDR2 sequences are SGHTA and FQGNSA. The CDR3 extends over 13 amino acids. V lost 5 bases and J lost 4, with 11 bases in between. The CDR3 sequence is CASSAGRGYGYTF. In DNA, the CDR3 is TGTGCCAGCAGCGCCGGGCGGGGCTATGGCTACACCTTC.

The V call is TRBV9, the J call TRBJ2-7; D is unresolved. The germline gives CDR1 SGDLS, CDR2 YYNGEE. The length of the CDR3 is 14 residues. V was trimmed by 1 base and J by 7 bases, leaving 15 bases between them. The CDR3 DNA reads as TGTGCCAGCAGCGTAACTTTCTCCCCGTGGGAGCAGTACTTC. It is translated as CASSVTFSPWEQYF.

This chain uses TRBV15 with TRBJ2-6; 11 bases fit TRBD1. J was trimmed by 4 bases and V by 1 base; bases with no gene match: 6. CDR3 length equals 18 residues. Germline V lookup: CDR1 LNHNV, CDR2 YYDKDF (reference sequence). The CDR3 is CATSRGGQGAQGANVLTF. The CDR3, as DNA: TGTGCCACCAGCAGAGGCGGACAGGGGGCGCAAGGGGCCAACGTCCTGACTTTC.

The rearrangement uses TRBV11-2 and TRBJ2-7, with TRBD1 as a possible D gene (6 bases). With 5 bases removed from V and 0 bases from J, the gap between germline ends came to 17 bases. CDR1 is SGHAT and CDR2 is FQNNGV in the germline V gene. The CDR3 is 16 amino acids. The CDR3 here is CASSPRLDRFSYEQYF. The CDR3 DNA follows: TGTGCCAGCAGCCCCCGTCTAGACAGGTTCTCCTACGAGCAGTACTTC.

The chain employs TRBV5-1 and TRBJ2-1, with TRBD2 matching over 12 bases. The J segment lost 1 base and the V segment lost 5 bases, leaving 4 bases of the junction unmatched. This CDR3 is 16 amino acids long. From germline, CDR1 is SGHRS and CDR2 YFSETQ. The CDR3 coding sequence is TGCGCCAGCAGACTAGCGGGAGGTGGATCCTACAATGAGCAGTTCTTC. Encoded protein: CASRLAGGGSYNEQFF.

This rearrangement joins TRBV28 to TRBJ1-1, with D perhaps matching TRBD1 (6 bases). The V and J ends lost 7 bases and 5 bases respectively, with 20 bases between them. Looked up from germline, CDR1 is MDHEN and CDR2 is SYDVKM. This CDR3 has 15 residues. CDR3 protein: CASIVTQGGWTEAFF. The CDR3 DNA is TGTGCCAGCATCGTAACACAGGGAGGGTGGACTGAAGCTTTCTTT.

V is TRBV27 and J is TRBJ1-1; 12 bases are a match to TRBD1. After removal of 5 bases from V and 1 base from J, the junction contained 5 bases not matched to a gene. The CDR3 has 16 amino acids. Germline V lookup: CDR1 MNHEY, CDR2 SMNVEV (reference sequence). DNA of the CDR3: TGTGCCAGCAGTGCCGGGACAGGGGGCGCGAACACTGAAGCTTTCTTT. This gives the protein CASSAGTGGANTEAFF.

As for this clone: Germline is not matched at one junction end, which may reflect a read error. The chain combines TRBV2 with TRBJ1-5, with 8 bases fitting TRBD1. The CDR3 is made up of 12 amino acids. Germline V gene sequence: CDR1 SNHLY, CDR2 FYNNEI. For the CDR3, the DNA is TGTGCCAGTGGGACAGGCAAACAGCCCCAGCATTTT. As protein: CASGTGKQPQHF.

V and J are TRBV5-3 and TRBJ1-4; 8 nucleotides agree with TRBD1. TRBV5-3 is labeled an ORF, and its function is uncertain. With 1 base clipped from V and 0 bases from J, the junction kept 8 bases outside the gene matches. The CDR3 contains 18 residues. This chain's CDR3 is CARSLSRDRRTTNEKLFF. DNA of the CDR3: TGTGCCAGAAGCTTGTCCCGGGACAGGAGGACAACTAATGAAAAACTGTTTTTT.

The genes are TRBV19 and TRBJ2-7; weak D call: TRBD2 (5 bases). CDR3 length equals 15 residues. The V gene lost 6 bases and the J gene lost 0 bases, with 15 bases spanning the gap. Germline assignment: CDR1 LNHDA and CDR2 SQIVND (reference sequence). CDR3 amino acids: CASSDSGISSYEQYF. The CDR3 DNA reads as TGTGCCAGTAGCGACTCCGGGATCAGCTCCTACGAGCAGTACTTC.

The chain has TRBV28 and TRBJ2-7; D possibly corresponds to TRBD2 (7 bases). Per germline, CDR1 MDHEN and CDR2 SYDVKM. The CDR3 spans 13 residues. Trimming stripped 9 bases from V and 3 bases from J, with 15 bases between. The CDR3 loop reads CASRGGSDYEQYF. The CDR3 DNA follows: TGTGCCAGTAGGGGGGGGAGTGACTACGAGCAGTACTTC.

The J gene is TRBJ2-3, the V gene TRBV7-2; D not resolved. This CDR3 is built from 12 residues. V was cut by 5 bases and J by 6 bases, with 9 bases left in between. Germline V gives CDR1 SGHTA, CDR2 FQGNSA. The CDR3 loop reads CASSPDADTQYF. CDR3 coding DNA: TGTGCCAGCAGCCCGGACGCGGATACGCAGTATTTT.

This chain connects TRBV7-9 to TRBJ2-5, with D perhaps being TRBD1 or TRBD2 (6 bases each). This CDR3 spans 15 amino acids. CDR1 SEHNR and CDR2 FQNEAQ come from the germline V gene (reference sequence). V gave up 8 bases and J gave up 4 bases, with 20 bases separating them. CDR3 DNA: TGTGCCAGCGCCGGGGGCGGGGCGCCGGGAGAGACCCAGTACTTC. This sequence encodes CASAGGGAPGETQYF.

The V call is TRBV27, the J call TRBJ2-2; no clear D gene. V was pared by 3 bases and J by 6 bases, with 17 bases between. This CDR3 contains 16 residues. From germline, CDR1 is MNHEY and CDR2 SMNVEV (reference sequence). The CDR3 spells CASSLVSLHRAGELFF. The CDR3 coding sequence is TGTGCCAGCAGTTTGGTAAGCCTGCACCGCGCCGGGGAGCTGTTTTTT.

Written as DNA, the CDR3 is TGTGCCTGGAGCGGACAGGTGGGTCAGCCCCAGCATTTT. This translates into CAWSGQVGQPQHF. V is TRBV30 and J is TRBJ1-5; 7 bases agree with TRBD1. The V gene's germline CDR1 is GTSNPN and CDR2 SVGIG (reference sequence). V shed 3 bases, J shed 6 bases, and the junction held 5 bases outside the gene matches. CDR3 length equals 13 residues.

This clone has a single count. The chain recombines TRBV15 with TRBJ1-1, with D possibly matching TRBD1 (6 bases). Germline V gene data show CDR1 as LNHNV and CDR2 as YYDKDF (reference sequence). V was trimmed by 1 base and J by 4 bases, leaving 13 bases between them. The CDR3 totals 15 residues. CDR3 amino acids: CATSRVGHPLTEAFF. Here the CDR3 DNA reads TGTGCCACCAGCAGAGTGGGACACCCTCTCACTGAAGCTTTCTTT.

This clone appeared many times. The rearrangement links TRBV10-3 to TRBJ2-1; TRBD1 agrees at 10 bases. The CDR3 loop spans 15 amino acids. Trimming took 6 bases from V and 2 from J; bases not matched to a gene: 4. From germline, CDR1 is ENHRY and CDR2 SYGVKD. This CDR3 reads CAISAGTGAYNEQFF. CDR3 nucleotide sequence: TGTGCCATCAGCGCCGGGACAGGGGCCTACAATGAGCAGTTCTTC.